This TCR beta chain was recorded in a study of OX40 agonist ivuxolimab in advanced cancers. Background on the whole study: Ivuxolimab, which targeted the costimulatory receptor OX40 (CD134), was an agonistic, fully human IgG2 monoclonal antibody. Intravenous ivuxolimab was administered to patients every 2 weeks at six dose levels: 0.01, 0.1, 0.3, 1.5, 3 and 10 mg/kg. Of the approximately 50 dose-escalation patients, hepatocellular carcinoma was present in around 20, melanoma in approximately 15, renal cell carcinoma in 9 and head and neck cancer in 9. The dose-escalation cohort was about 86% male with a mean age of about 54 years, ranging from roughly 23 to 80. Patients were allowed to have had prior anti-PD-1, anti-PD-L1 or anti-CTLA-4 therapy, and approximately 40% of the dose-escalation patients had previously received checkpoint inhibitors. Three dose-escalation patients achieved partial responses, one with hepatocellular carcinoma and two with cutaneous melanoma. The purpose of peripheral TCRbeta sequencing was to test whether ivuxolimab changed TCR sequence diversity and led to clonal T-cell expansion. The monotherapy dose-escalation portion (N = 52 patients) of the phase I ivuxolimab trial is reported in the paper.

To sequence the TCRbeta CDR3 region, genomic DNA was isolated from the sorted cells. The immunoSEQ Assay was used to sequence the TCRbeta CDR3 regions. TCRdb's version of the immuneACCESS table is confined to in-frame rearrangements and falls short of the full clone set. An unresolved V gene accounts for under half of the shortfall where checked; the remainder is of unknown origin. The sample records approximately 40,000 clones, around 82% of which are singletons. 6.5% to 8% of the sample is taken by the ten largest. Of note for this clone: This clone's antigen is unknown. Base qualities are not at hand, and no much larger clone is one base apart.

There are 14 amino acids in the CDR3, from cysteine to phenylalanine inclusive. Only the CDR3 portion is preserved as DNA: 42 bases, with reading frame beginning at the first base. V is reduced by 0 bases and J by 4 bases, leaving a spacing of 10 bases between them. In the germline V gene, CDR1 corresponds to SGHDT and CDR2 to YYEEEE. Patients with autoimmune disease history or receiving systemic immunosuppression were excluded from the trial. Peripheral blood for TCR sequencing was drawn from every dose cohort at baseline, at cycle 4 day 1 and at cycle 7 day 1. The samples were taken from a phase I, first-in-human, multicenter, open-label dose-escalation trial of ivuxolimab. The trial enrolled adults with locally advanced or metastatic head and neck squamous cell, hepatocellular, melanoma or renal cell carcinoma. CD4+ and CD8+ T cells were sorted separately from peripheral blood before TCR sequencing.

Summary of the overall study and its limitations: After ivuxolimab, expanded clones were on average more numerous among CD8+ T cells than among CD4+ T cells. Low levels of normalized T-cell clonal expansion were also seen in some patients who did not respond. The antigen specificity of the clonally expanded peripheral T cells was not determined. In partial responders in the 0.1-3.0 mg/kg groups, normalized peripheral clonal expansion was found to be among the lowest, especially among CD8+ T cells. At doses of 0.1 to 3.0 mg/kg, clonal expansion of both CD4+ and CD8+ T cells in blood was seen between baseline and week 6.

This sample comprised CD4+ or CD8+ T cells sorted from blood, obtained in a trial of the OX40 agonist ivuxolimab. The chain couples TRBV5-6 to TRBJ2-5, with the D gene uncertain. This receptor was taken from an adult with an advanced solid tumor such as melanoma, head and neck, liver or kidney cancer. CDR3 reads: CASSLEHVRETQYF. The DNA sequence follows: TGTGCCAGCAGCTTGGAACACGTCCGAGAGACCCAGTACTTC.